This T cell receptor (beta chain) was recorded in a study of blood T cell repertoires in COVID-19. Study background: Collection of acute and convalescent COVID-19 samples took place in the United States, Italy and Spain. Sources were T cells, B-cell-depleted T cells, or PBMCs; the material itself was cDNA or gDNA.

As handled by the study authors: Amplification of reference gene primers was used by the study to estimate nucleated cell counts. TCRdb's table, derived via immunoSEQ multiplex PCR, lists solely in-frame clones and lacks some. That table furnishes V, J and clone size, whereas the DNA furnished D and trimming. Of about 75,000 clones in the sample, approximately 79% were seen once. The germline V gene encodes CDR1 LGHNA and CDR2 YSLEER. The length of the CDR3 is 15 residues. Deletions cut 3 bases from V and 6 bases from J, with 16 bases between. The sequence came from a human donor with acute or convalescent COVID-19. The donor label of this sample is uncertain. The rearrangement uses TRBV4-3 and TRBJ2-3; tentatively, D is TRBD2 (6 bases). Sequencing input: peripheral blood. CDR3 in amino acids: CASSQIAVRGDTQYF. CDR3 DNA: TGCGCCAGCAGCCAGATAGCGGTCAGAGGGGATACGCAGTATTTT.